This T cell receptor beta chain is from a study of blood T cell repertoires in COVID-19. V was shortened by 3 bases and J by 4 bases, with 18 bases between the two germline ends. The CDR3 is 15 amino acids. In germline, CDR1 is GTSNPN, CDR2 SVGIG (reference sequence). The data were produced by immunoSEQ multiplex PCR, yet TCRdb's version contains in-frame clones alone and is incomplete. The data hold 150,000 to 200,000 clones, with roughly 84% observed a single time. Residents of approximately 25 US areas, aged about 18 to 89 years, made up the participants. Cohorts were based on clinical histories the participants reported.

The clonotype originates from a woman aged 45 to 65 who had recovered from COVID-19. Material for sequencing was PBMCs or T cells enriched from blood (not recorded which). This rearrangement joins TRBV30 to TRBJ1-1; possible D gene TRBD1, 6 bases. CDR3 protein: CAWRKGGGRTTEAFF. The CDR3 nucleotides are TGTGCCTGGAGGAAGGGCGGGGGGCGTACCACTGAAGCTTTCTTT.